This T cell receptor (beta chain) originates from a study of blood T cell repertoires in COVID-19. Study-wide context: Samples representing acute and convalescent COVID-19 were sourced from the United States, Italy and Spain. T cells, B-cell-depleted T cells, or PBMCs provided the cDNA or gDNA that served as material.

In the original workflow: Reference gene primer amplification in the assay estimated nucleated cell counts. Sequenced by immunoSEQ multiplex PCR; TCRdb stores in-frame clones only, minus some. V and J calls and clone size are copied from that table; D and trimming were computed from the DNA. The sample yields about 190,000 clones, roughly 89% seen once. This clone was observed a few times. Sample: peripheral blood. The TCR sequence derives from a woman aged 18-29 years who had recovered from COVID-19.

CDR3 sequence: CASSLSGGYEAFF. The DNA of the CDR3 is TGTGCCAGCAGCTTATCGGGAGGATACGAAGCTTTCTTT. This chain links TRBV7-2 with TRBJ1-1, with D hard to call. The CDR3 covers 13 residues. Germline CDR1 is SGHTA and CDR2 is FQGNSA. V gave up 2 bases and J gave up 8 bases, with 12 bases separating them.